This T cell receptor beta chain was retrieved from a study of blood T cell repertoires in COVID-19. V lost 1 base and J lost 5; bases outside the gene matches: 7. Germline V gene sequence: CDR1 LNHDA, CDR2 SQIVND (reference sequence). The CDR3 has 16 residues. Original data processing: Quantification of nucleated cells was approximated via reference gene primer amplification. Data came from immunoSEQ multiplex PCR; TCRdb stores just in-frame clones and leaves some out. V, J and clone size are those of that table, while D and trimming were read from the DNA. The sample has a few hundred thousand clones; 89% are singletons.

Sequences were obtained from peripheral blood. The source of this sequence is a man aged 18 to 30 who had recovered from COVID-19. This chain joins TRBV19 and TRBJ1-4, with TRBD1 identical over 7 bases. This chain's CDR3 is CASSIGADRANEKLFF. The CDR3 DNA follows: TGTGCCAGTAGTATAGGGGCCGACAGGGCGAATGAAAAACTGTTTTTT.